This TCR beta chain originates from a study of cytomegalovirus exposure and HLA in healthy donors. Across the whole study: Samples from HLA-typed donors yielded about 85 million unique TCRs in an early data release.

The PCR was carried out with 60 Vbeta primers and 13 Jbeta primers. Here immunoSEQ multiplex PCR was the method, and the copy in TCRdb shows in-frame clones only, minus some. The sample lists about 200,000 clones; roughly 80% were seen once. As regards this clone: The antigen remains unidentified.

Points from the study as a whole: For cytomegalovirus status, the classifier reportedly gave diagnoses with high specificity and sensitivity. In most subjects, TCR beta sequences reportedly gave accurate predictions of HLA-A and HLA-B alleles. TCR association rates varied by HLA locus in a later analysis, with DRB1 highest and HLA-C lowest.

The sequencing sample was made of PBMCs. The sequence derives from a man aged 40-55 years in good health and CMV-seronegative.

CDR3 nucleotide sequence: TGCGCCAGCAGCTTGGCGGGACAGGCCTACGAGCAGTACTTC. It is translated as CASSLAGQAYEQYF. The rearrangement links TRBV5-1 to TRBJ2-7, with 8 bases fitting TRBD1. J lost 2 bases, V lost 0 bases, and 1 base had no gene match. This CDR3 is built from 14 residues. Germline CDR1 and CDR2: SGHRS and YFSETQ.